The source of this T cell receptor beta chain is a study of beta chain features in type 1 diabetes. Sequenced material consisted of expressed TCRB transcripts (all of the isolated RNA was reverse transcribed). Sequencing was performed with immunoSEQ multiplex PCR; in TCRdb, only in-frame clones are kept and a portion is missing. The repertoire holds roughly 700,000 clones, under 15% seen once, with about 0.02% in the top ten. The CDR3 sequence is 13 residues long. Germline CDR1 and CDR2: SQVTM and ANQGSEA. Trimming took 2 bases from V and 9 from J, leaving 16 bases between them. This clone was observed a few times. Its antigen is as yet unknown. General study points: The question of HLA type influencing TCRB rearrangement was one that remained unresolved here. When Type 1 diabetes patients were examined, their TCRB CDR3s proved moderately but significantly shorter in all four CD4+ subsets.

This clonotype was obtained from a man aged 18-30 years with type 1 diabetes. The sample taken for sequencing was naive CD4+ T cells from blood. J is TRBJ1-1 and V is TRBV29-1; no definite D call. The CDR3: CSVEKGAGGQAFF. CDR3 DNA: TGCAGCGTTGAAAAGGGTGCGGGAGGCCAAGCTTTCTTT. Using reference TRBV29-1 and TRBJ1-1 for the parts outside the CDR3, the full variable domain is SAVISQKPSRDICQRGTSLTIQCQVDSQVTMMFWYRQQPGQSLTLIATANQGSEATYESGFVIDKFPISRPNLTFSTLTVSNMSPEDSSIYLCSVEKGAGGQAFFGQGTRLTVV.